A single sample is the source of the 4 T cell receptor beta chains below, sequenced in a study of blood T cells in healthy people across ages. Together with a sample-barcoded 5' primer, a J-beta primer mix was included in a second PCR lasting roughly 6 to 12 cycles. TCRdb ran MiXCR on the 5' RACE reads and lists one entry per CDR3 protein. The table has 910,000 or so distinct CDR3 sequences, roughly 47% seen once. The sample consisted of blood. Every receptor here comes from a woman aged 60-70 years in good health.

The chain joins TRBV4-1 to TRBJ2-5; 14 nucleotides match TRBD2. The V gene's germline CDR1 is MGHRA and CDR2 YSYEKL. After removal of 3 bases from V and 5 bases from J, the junction contained 5 bases not matched to a gene. There are 16 residues in the CDR3. The CDR3 DNA follows: TGCGCCAGCAGCCAGGGACTAGCGGGAGTAGTTGAGACCCAGTACTTC. Translating gives CASSQGLAGVVETQYF.

The chain uses TRBV7-9 and TRBJ1-5, with D uncertain. V gave up 6 bases and J gave up 5 bases, with 17 bases separating them. CDR3 length: 15 residues. The germline gives CDR1 SEHNR, CDR2 FQNEAQ (reference sequence). CDR3 region: CASSKSIGGHQPQHF. The CDR3 bases are TGTGCCAGCAGTAAGTCAATCGGAGGGCATCAGCCCCAGCATTTT.

This chain connects TRBV10-3 to TRBJ2-6, with a weak D call TRBD1 (6 bases). This CDR3 region has 18 residues. Germline V gene lookup returns CDR1 ENHRY and CDR2 SYGVKD. V dropped 7 bases and J dropped 0 bases, with 19 bases sitting between them. The CDR3 DNA reads as TGTGCCATCAAGGGGATCGCGGACAGTCCCTCTGGGGCCAACGTCCTGACTTTC. Its translation is CAIKGIADSPSGANVLTF.

This clonotype was seen a handful of times. The rearrangement uses TRBV6-2 or TRBV6-3 and TRBJ2-3; D possibly corresponds to TRBD2 (5 bases). V was pared by 2 bases and J by 0 bases, with 12 bases between. Germline V gene sequence: CDR1 MNHEY, CDR2 SVGEGT. The CDR3 contains 16 residues. The CDR3 sequence is CASSYPRVTSTDTQYF. The CDR3 DNA follows: TGTGCCAGCAGTTACCCGAGGGTTACTAGCACAGATACGCAGTATTTT.